This TCR beta chain was found in a study of spatial heterogeneity in lung cancer (dated by TCRdb to about 2019). In the study overall: More beta-chain than alpha-chain transcripts were consistently detected, likely reflecting higher beta-chain transcript abundance. The study linked features of the TCR repertoire to counts of nonsynonymous mutations, which were determined by whole-exome sequencing of tumor tissue. At surgery, 200 or so tumor regions, 64 matched nontumor lung samples and 56 PBMC samples were TCR-sequenced for both alpha and beta chains. TCR alpha and beta repertoires were quantitatively compared across multiple tumor regions, matched nontumor lung and blood in non-small cell lung cancer. In the raw uncorrected reads, each unique combination of TCR and UMI appeared more than ten times on average.

This clonotype was seen a few times. This clone's antigen is unknown. No base qualities exist here, and no much larger clone lies one base off it. Library preparation was by 5' RACE. Sequencing was carried out with a NextSeq 500. The TCR library protocol attached a unique molecular identifier to each TCR cDNA molecule to allow correction of PCR and sequencing errors. As for the original processing: TCR identification, UMI-based error correction and CDR3 extraction were all carried out with Decombinator tools. Expanded TCRs were defined as those above a frequency of 2 per 1,000, corresponding to the top 1% of the tumor frequency distribution. Rényi diversity was computed with the R vegan package after subsampling each repertoire 100 times to 5,000 TCRs. CDR3 similarity networks were built from amino acid triplet string-kernel similarity, with CDR3s being connected when pairwise similarity was above 0.82. The public reads were quality trimmed at Q25 with fastp and then assembled into clones with MiXCR by TCRdb, keeping productive beta chains. Rows merge per CDR3 protein into single entries with the most common DNA and genes. The V and J calls reflect TCRdb's pipeline rather than the authors' work. For this sample there are roughly 79,000 distinct CDR3 sequences; approximately 12% appear just once. The ten top clones hold about 4.5% of the sample.

General conclusions and limits of the study: Additional single-cell paired TCR alpha and beta sequencing was considered necessary to confirm, at a functional level, the hypothesis that regional TCRs recognize regional mutations. Ubiquitous expanded tumor TCRs were detected in blood more often at tumor resection than at routine follow-up.

The CDR3, cysteine through phenylalanine, is 13 amino acids long. The DNA shown is the 39-base CDR3, in frame from base 1. V lost 3 bases and J lost 4 bases; the stretch between them is 9 bases long. From a lookup of the germline V gene, CDR1 and CDR2 are SQVTM and ANQGSEA. The time point label, read with the paper, signifies: sample taken at primary tumor resection. Without any cell sorting, TCR sequencing was performed on whole RNA extracted either from tumor and nontumor lung tissue or from cryopreserved PBMC samples. Samples were obtained from approximately 77 patients with early-stage, untreated non-small cell lung cancer from the lung TRACERx cohort. A patient was chosen for TCR sequencing only when enough RNA was available from at least two tumor regions.

The specimen was PBMCs, collected at surgery. This chain is built from TRBV29-1 and TRBJ2-2; the D gene is possibly TRBD1 or TRBD2, each agreeing over 6 bases. The sequence was obtained from a male donor with early-stage non-small cell lung cancer. The nucleotide sequence reads as follows: TGCAGCGTTGATGAGGGGGGCACCGGGGAGCTGTTTTTT. This is translated as CSVDEGGTGELFF.